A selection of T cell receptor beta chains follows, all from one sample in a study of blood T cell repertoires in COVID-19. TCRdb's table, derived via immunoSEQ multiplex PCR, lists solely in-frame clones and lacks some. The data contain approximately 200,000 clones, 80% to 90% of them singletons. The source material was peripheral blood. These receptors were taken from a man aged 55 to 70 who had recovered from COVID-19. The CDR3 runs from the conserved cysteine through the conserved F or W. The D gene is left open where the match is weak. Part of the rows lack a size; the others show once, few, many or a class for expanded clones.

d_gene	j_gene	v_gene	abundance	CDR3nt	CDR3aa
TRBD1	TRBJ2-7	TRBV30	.	TGTGCCTGGAGTGGAGGGACAGGAAACTACGAGCAGTACTTC	CAWSGGTGNYEQYF
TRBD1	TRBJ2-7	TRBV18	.	TGTGCCAGCTCGCCTGGGACAGCCTACTCCTACGAGCAGTACTTC	CASSPGTAYSYEQYF
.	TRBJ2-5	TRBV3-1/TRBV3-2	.	TGTGCCAGCAGCCCCCGGACGTCGAGGGAAGAGACCCAGTACTTC	CASSPRTSREETQYF
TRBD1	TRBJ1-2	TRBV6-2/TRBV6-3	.	TGTGCCAGCAGTCAACGCCGGACAGGGGGGTATGGCTACACCTTC	CASSQRRTGGYGYTF
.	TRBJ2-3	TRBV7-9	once	TGTGCCAGCGAACCCGTGTCCGGTTTCACAGATACGCAGTATTTT	CASEPVSGFTDTQYF
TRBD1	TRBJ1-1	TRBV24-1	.	TGTGCCACCAGTGATACGACAGGGGACAACACTGAAGCTTTCTTT	CATSDTTGDNTEAFF
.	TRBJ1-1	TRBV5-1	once	TGCGCCAGCAGCTTTAACACCAACACTGAAGCTTTCTTT	CASSFNTNTEAFF
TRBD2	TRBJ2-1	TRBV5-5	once	TGTGCCAGCACGCGGGAGGGCTCGCGTGGGTTCTTC	CASTREGSRGFF
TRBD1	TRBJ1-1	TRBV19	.	TGTGCCAGTAGTATAGACGGACAGGGAGGTACTGAAGCTTTCTTT	CASSIDGQGGTEAFF
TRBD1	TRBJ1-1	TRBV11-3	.	TGTGCCAGCAGCTTAGGGGGGACAGGGAACACTGAAGCTTTCTTT	CASSLGGTGNTEAFF
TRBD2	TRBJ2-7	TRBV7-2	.	TGTGCCAGCAGCTTAGTAGCGGGGGGAAGCTCCTACGAGCAGTACTTC	CASSLVAGGSSYEQYF
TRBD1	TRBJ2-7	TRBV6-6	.	TGTGCCAGCAGTATGCCCCCTGGGACAGGGACCTACGAGCAGTACTTC	CASSMPPGTGTYEQYF
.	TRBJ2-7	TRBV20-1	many	TGCAGTGCTAGAGATAGCTACGAGCAGTACTTC	CSARDSYEQYF
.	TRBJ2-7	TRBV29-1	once	TGCAGCGCCGGGACAGGGACTAGAGGTCGGTACTTC	CSAGTGTRGRYF
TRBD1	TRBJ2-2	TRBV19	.	TGTGCCAGTAGGACCGACAGGGTCGCGAACACCGGGGAGCTGTTTTTT	CASRTDRVANTGELFF
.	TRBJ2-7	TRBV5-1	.	TGCGCCAGCAGCTTGGGGCTGCATACAACTATGCTCGAGCAGTACTTC	CASSLGLHTTMLEQYF
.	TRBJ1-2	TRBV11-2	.	TGTGCCAGCAGCCTCCAGCAGGGCGCAGGAGGCTACACCTTC	CASSLQQGAGGYTF
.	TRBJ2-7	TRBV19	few	TGTGCCAGTAGTATGCGGACACCGATCTACGAGCAGTACTTC	CASSMRTPIYEQYF
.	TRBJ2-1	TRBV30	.	TGTGCCTGGAGTGCGAGACTCCTGCGGGATGAGCAGTTCTTC	CAWSARLLRDEQFF
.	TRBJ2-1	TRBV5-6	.	TGTGCCAGCAGCCTGATCGGGGTCTGGGATGAGCAGTTCTTC	CASSLIGVWDEQFF
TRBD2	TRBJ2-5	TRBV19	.	TGTGCCAGTAGTATAGGCCTAGCGGTAGAGACCCAGTACTTC	CASSIGLAVETQYF
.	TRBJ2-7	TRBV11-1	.	TGTGCCAGCAGCAGATTATCGGGAGTACCCTACGAGCAGTACTTC	CASSRLSGVPYEQYF
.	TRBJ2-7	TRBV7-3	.	TGTGCCAGCAGTCCCGGGGGGCTCCACGAGCAGTACTTC	CASSPGGLHEQYF
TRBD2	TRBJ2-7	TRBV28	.	TGTGCCAGCAGTTTAACTAGCGGGGGATACCACGAGCAGTACTTC	CASSLTSGGYHEQYF
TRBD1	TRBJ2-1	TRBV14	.	TGTGCCAGCAGCCAAATCACAGGGGTTCGAAGTGAGCAGTTCTTC	CASSQITGVRSEQFF
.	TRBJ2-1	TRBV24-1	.	TGTGCCACCAGTGGTAATTCGGGGGCGCGGGAGCGCAATGAGCAGTTCTTC	CATSGNSGARERNEQFF
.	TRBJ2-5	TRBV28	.	TGTGCCAGCAGTTTGGCCGGGGAGACCCAGTACTTC	CASSLAGETQYF
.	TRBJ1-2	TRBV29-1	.	TGCAGCGTTGACCTTACGGTATATAACTATGGCTACACCTTC	CSVDLTVYNYGYTF
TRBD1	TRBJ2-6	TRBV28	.	TGTGCCAGCAGCCACCCTCTCAACAGGGGTGGGGCCAACGTCCTGACTTTC	CASSHPLNRGGANVLTF
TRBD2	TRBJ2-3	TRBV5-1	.	TGCGCCAGCAGCCCGGGGGGAAGGACAGATACGCAGTATTTT	CASSPGGRTDTQYF
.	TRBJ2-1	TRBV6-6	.	TGTGCCAGCAGGGAGGAGGGGTTCTACAATGAGCAGTTCTTC	CASREEGFYNEQFF
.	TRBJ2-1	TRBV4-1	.	TGCGCCAGCAGCCAAGTCGACATCATTGCCTACAATGAGCAGTTCTTC	CASSQVDIIAYNEQFF
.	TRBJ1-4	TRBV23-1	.	TGCGCCGAAACCGGGACAAAGGTTGAAAAACTGTTTTTT	CAETGTKVEKLFF
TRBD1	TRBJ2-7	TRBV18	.	TGTGCCAGCTCCCTTGGGACAGGGGCGGATTTCTACGAGCAGTACTTC	CASSLGTGADFYEQYF
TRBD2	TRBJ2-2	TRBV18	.	TGTGCCAGCTCACCCCCATCCGGCAGGGTGGTGACGGGAGGTGACACCGGGGAGCTGTTTTTT	CASSPPSGRVVTGGDTGELFF
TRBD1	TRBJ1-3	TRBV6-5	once	TGTGCCAGCGAACCGGGACAGGGCTTCACCATATATTTT	CASEPGQGFTIYF
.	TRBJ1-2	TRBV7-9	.	TGTGCCAGCAGCTACCAGTTCGGAGAGGGCTACACCTTC	CASSYQFGEGYTF
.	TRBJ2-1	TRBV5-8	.	TGTGCCAGCAGCTTGGAGGCCCTTCGGGGTGAGCAGTTCTTC	CASSLEALRGEQFF
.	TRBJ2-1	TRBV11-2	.	TGTGCCAGCACCTCCGAATCCTGGAGCTCCTACAATGAGCAGTTCTTC	CASTSESWSSYNEQFF
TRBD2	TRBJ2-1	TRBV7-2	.	TGTGCCAGCAGCCTGACTAGCGGGGGGGTCAATGAGCAGTTCTTC	CASSLTSGGVNEQFF
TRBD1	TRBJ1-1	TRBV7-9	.	TGTGCCAGCAGCTTGGGAGGACAGGGGGCTCGGAACACTGAAGCTTTCTTT	CASSLGGQGARNTEAFF
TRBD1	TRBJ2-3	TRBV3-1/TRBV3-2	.	TGTGCCAGCAGCCCCCCCGGGACAGGGATTGGAGATACGCAGTATTTT	CASSPPGTGIGDTQYF
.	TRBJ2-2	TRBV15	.	TGTGCCACCAGCAGAGTATCTAACACCGGGGAGCTGTTTTTT	CATSRVSNTGELFF